This record looks at one TCR beta chain sequence and its context. The target of this receptor is not known. The sample holds no much larger clone one base away, and base qualities are not on file. This record comes from a study of blood T cell repertoires in COVID-19 (dated by TCRdb to 2020 to 2022). A note on the overall study: The collaborator samples originated in the United States, Italy and Spain and spanned the acute and convalescent phases of COVID-19. Where HLA class I and class II types were available, the types were taken from metadata supplied by the sample provider, not from assay-based typing. Subjects who had been exposed to COVID-19, were actively infected with it, or had recovered from it provided the deeply sampled blood TCRbeta repertoires that made up the dataset. The repertoires were made available in a free public database intended to serve as a resource for research on the immune response to SARS-CoV-2. The material from the prospective study consisted of cDNA or gDNA derived from T cells, B-cell-depleted T cells, or PBMCs. The sample metadata nearly always contained a de-identified subject ID, COVID-19 status, age in years and sex. Samples came from the ongoing ImmuneRACE study (first 160 participants) plus 1,254 subjects from 6 global collaborators.

Participants in the prospective study were aged roughly 18 to 100 years, lived in 24 United States geographic areas, and enrolled through a virtual design. To assign participants to cohorts, the prospective study relied on clinical history that participants themselves reported in a screening survey and a study questionnaire. In the prospective study, mobile phlebotomists collected whole blood, serum and a nasopharyngeal or oropharyngeal swab from each participant. Additional blood draws and questionnaires over an approximately 2-month period could optionally be provided by prospective study participants. Prospective study blood samples were shipped either frozen or at room temperature before DNA extraction. The CDR3 covers 14 residues, taking in both the cysteine and the phenylalanine. Here the CDR3 DNA is all that survives: 42 bases in frame from base 1. V trim: 7 bases; J trim: 5 bases; unmatched bases: 8. CDR1 LNHDA and CDR2 SQIVND are derived from the germline V gene (reference sequence).

Overall study results and their limits: Clinical and demographic metadata were provided uncurated, with the amount varying by source and participant.

TCRbeta CDR3 regions were amplified from genomic DNA using the immunoSEQ Assay, a bias-controlled multiplex PCR. On the authors' methods: The number of nucleated cells in each sample was estimated from the amplification of reference gene primers within the assay. Sequence reads were collapsed and filtered to measure the absolute abundance of every unique TCRbeta CDR3 rearrangement. For each sample, productive Simpson clonality was calculated as the square root of Simpson's diversity index across productive rearrangements. What TCRdb holds here is the immuneACCESS table cut down to in-frame rearrangements. Part of the clones is not present; checked against another copy, under half of the missing clones reflect an unresolved V gene, and the others are unexplained. Clonal size and the V and J genes are those of that table, whereas D and trimming came from the DNA. This sample lists around 230,000 clones; 87% were detected once. The top ten clonotypes cover under 13% of the sample.

Sequencing was done on a sample of PBMCs or T cells enriched from blood (not recorded which). The chain uses TRBV19 and TRBJ1-1; 9 bases in the middle match TRBD1. The clonotype originates from a man younger than 35 with acute COVID-19. This receptor carries the CDR3 CASTLTGGVTEAFF. The sequenced DNA is TGTGCCAGTACCCTGACAGGGGGTGTGACTGAAGCTTTCTTT.